This T cell receptor (beta chain) was sequenced during a study of blood T cell repertoires in COVID-19. This clone was seen more than once but under ten times. J gave up 8 bases and V 4 bases, and 6 bases lay outside the gene matches. CDR1 and CDR2 (germline): WSHSY, SAAADI. The CDR3 length is 13 residues. Libraries were prepared by immunoSEQ multiplex PCR; TCRdb keeps only in-frame clonotypes and omits some of them. The table shows about 200,000 clones, with approximately 87% occurring only once. This receptor was identified in a woman aged 70-85 years with acute or convalescent COVID-19. V and J are TRBV10-2 and TRBJ1-1, with 8 bases lining up with TRBD1. Sequencing was done on a sample of peripheral blood. The CDR3 bases are TGCGCCAGCAGTGTCCTACAGGGGGAAGAAGCTTTCTTT. As protein: CASSVLQGEEAFF.